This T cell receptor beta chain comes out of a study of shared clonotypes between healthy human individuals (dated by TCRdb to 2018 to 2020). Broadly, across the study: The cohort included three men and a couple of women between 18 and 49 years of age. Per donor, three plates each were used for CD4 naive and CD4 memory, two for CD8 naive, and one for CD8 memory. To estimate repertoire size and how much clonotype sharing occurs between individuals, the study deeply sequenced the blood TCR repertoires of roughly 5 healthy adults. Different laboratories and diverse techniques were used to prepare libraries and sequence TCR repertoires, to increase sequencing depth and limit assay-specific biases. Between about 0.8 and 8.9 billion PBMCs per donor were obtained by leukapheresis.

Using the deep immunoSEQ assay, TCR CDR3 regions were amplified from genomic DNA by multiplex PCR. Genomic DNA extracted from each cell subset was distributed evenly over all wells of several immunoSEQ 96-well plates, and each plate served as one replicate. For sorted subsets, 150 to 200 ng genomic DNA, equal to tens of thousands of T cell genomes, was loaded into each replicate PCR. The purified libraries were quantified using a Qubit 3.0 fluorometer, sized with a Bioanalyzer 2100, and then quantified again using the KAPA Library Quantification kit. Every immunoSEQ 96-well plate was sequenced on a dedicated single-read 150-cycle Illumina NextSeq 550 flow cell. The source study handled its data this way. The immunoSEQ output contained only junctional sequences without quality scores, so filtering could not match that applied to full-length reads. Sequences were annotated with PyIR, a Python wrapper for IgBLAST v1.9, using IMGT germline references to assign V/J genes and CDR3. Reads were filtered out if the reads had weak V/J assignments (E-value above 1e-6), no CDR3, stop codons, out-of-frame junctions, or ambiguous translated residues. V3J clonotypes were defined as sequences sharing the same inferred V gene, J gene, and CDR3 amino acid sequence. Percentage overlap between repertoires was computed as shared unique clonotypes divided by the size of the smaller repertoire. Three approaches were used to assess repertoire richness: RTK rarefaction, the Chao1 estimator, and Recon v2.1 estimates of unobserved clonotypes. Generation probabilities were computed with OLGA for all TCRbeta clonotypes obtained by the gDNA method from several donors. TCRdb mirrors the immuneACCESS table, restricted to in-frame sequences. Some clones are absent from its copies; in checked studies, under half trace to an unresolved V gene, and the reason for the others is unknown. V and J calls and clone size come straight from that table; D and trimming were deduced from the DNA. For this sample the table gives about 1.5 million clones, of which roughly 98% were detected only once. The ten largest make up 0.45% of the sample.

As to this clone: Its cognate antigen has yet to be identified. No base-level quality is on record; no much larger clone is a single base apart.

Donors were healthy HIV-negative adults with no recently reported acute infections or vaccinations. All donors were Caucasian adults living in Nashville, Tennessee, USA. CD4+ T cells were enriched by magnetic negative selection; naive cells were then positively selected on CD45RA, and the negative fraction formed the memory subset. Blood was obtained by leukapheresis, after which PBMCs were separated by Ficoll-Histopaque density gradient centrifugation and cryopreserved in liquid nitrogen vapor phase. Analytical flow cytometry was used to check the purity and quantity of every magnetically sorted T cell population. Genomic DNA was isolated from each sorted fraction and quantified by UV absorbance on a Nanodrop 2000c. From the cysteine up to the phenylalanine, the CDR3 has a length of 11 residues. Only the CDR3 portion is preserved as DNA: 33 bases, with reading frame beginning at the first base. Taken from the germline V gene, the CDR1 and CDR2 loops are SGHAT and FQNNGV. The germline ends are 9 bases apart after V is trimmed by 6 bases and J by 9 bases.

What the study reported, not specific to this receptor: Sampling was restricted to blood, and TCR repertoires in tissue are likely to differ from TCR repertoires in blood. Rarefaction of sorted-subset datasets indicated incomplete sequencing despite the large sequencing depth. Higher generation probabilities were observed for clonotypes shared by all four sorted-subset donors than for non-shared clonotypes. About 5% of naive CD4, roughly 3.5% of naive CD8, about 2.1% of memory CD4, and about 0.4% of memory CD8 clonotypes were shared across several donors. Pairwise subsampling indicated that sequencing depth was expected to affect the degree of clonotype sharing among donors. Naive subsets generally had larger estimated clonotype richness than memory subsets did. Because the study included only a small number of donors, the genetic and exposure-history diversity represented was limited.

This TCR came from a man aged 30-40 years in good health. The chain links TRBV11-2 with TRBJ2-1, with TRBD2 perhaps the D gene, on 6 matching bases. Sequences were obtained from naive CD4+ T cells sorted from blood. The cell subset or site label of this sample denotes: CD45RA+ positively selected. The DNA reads TGTGCCAGCAGGGCGGGGCGTGAGCAGTTCTTC. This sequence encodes CASRAGREQFF.